This is a list of T cell receptor beta chains from one sample in a study of blood T cell repertoires in COVID-19. This table comes from immunoSEQ multiplex PCR, and its TCRdb copy is limited to in-frame clones, with some not included. The table lists 180,000 or so clones, almost 90% of them singletons. The sequencing input was peripheral blood. These receptors all stem from a man aged 18 to 29 with active or convalescent COVID-19. Each CDR3 is given with its conserved first and last residue. Each record gives: D gene, clone size, J gene, V gene, CDR3 DNA, CDR3 protein. The D gene is left open where the match is weak. Size tells how often a clone was seen (once, few, many) or the class of an expanded clone, and some rows leave it out.

d_gene: TRBD1
abundance: .
j_gene: TRBJ1-2
v_gene: TRBV19
CDR3nt: TGTGCCAGTAGGGGGACGGACAGGGGTCCCTACACCTTC
CDR3aa: CASRGTDRGPYTF

d_gene: .
abundance: .
j_gene: TRBJ1-1
v_gene: TRBV29-1
CDR3nt: TGCAGCGTTGAAGATCATGGGTGGGGCGAGGAGACTGAAGCTTTCTTT
CDR3aa: CSVEDHGWGEETEAFF

d_gene: TRBD1
abundance: .
j_gene: TRBJ1-2
v_gene: TRBV10-3
CDR3nt: TGTGCCATCAGTGAGTCTGGGACAGCCTATGGCTACACCTTC
CDR3aa: CAISESGTAYGYTF

d_gene: .
abundance: .
j_gene: TRBJ1-1
v_gene: TRBV7-3
CDR3nt: TGTGCCAGCAGCAAAAGCCCCTTCGGACAGAACACTGAAGCTTTCTTT
CDR3aa: CASSKSPFGQNTEAFF

d_gene: .
abundance: .
j_gene: TRBJ1-6
v_gene: TRBV11-3
CDR3nt: TGTGCCAGCAGCTTAGGACAGAATAATTCACCCCTCCACTTT
CDR3aa: CASSLGQNNSPLHF

d_gene: .
abundance: .
j_gene: TRBJ1-5
v_gene: TRBV6-5
CDR3nt: TGTGCCAGCAGGCCAGGCGATCAGCCCCAGCATTTT
CDR3aa: CASRPGDQPQHF

d_gene: TRBD2
abundance: once
j_gene: TRBJ2-3
v_gene: TRBV4-2
CDR3nt: TGTGCCAGCAGCCAACCCTCGGGGACTAGCGGGTCAGATACGCAGTATTTT
CDR3aa: CASSQPSGTSGSDTQYF

d_gene: .
abundance: .
j_gene: TRBJ1-1
v_gene: TRBV5-8
CDR3nt: TGTGCCAGCAGCCCGGACGGGGGTAGGACTGAAGCTTTCTTT
CDR3aa: CASSPDGGRTEAFF

d_gene: .
abundance: .
j_gene: TRBJ1-6
v_gene: TRBV3-1/TRBV3-2
CDR3nt: TGTGCCAGCAGCCAAGGGGGCGGTAATTCACCCCTCCACTTT
CDR3aa: CASSQGGGNSPLHF

d_gene: .
abundance: .
j_gene: TRBJ2-2
v_gene: TRBV30
CDR3nt: TGTGCCTATACTAAGGACACCGCCGGGGAGCTGTTTTTT
CDR3aa: CAYTKDTAGELFF

d_gene: TRBD1
abundance: .
j_gene: TRBJ2-6
v_gene: TRBV3-1/TRBV3-2
CDR3nt: TGTGCCAGCAGCCAAGTCGTCAGGGGGCTTGGTGGGGCCAACGTCCTGACTTTC
CDR3aa: CASSQVVRGLGGANVLTF

d_gene: .
abundance: .
j_gene: TRBJ2-3
v_gene: TRBV3-1/TRBV3-2
CDR3nt: TGTGCCAGCAGCCAGATGAGACTCGTAGCAGATACGCAGTATTTT
CDR3aa: CASSQMRLVADTQYF

d_gene: TRBD2
abundance: once
j_gene: TRBJ2-7
v_gene: TRBV7-9
CDR3nt: TGTGCCAGCAGCCCTGTGGGACTAGCGAGCGAGCAGTACTTC
CDR3aa: CASSPVGLASEQYF

d_gene: TRBD1
abundance: .
j_gene: TRBJ1-6
v_gene: TRBV5-1
CDR3nt: TGCGCCAGCAGCGCTACATCCCCCGGGACAGTAAATTCACCCCTCCACTTT
CDR3aa: CASSATSPGTVNSPLHF

d_gene: TRBD2
abundance: .
j_gene: TRBJ2-1
v_gene: TRBV11-3
CDR3nt: TGTGCCAGCAGCGACGGGACTAGCGGGAGAAATGAGCAGTTCTTC
CDR3aa: CASSDGTSGRNEQFF

d_gene: TRBD2
abundance: .
j_gene: TRBJ2-2
v_gene: TRBV27
CDR3nt: TGTGCCAGCGGATACGCGGGGGGGTGGCCCGGGGAGCTGTTTTTT
CDR3aa: CASGYAGGWPGELFF

d_gene: .
abundance: .
j_gene: TRBJ1-1
v_gene: TRBV5-1
CDR3nt: TGCGCCAGCAGCTTGGGTAGGTCCTCGGGGAGGAACACTGAAGCTTTCTTT
CDR3aa: CASSLGRSSGRNTEAFF

d_gene: TRBD1
abundance: .
j_gene: TRBJ2-5
v_gene: TRBV7-9
CDR3nt: TGTGCCAGCAGCTTGCTTTACGGGACAGTCCTTCACTTC
CDR3aa: CASSLLYGTVLHF

d_gene: TRBD2
abundance: once
j_gene: TRBJ2-1
v_gene: TRBV6-6
CDR3nt: TGTGCCAGCAGTAACCCCGGGACTAGCGGGGCCTCGGGGCAGTTCTTC
CDR3aa: CASSNPGTSGASGQFF

d_gene: TRBD2
abundance: .
j_gene: TRBJ2-7
v_gene: TRBV5-1
CDR3nt: TGCGCCAGCAGCTTGACACTAGCGGGGGGACGTAGTTGGAACGAGCAGTACTTC
CDR3aa: CASSLTLAGGRSWNEQYF

d_gene: .
abundance: .
j_gene: TRBJ1-1
v_gene: TRBV4-1
CDR3nt: TGCGCCAGCAGCCAAGAGCTTGGTCTAGGGCGCGGGACTGAAGCTTTCTTT
CDR3aa: CASSQELGLGRGTEAFF

d_gene: TRBD2
abundance: .
j_gene: TRBJ2-2
v_gene: TRBV7-9
CDR3nt: TGTGCCAGCAGCGTCCTAGCGGGAGGCACCGGGGAGCTGTTTTTT
CDR3aa: CASSVLAGGTGELFF

d_gene: .
abundance: few
j_gene: TRBJ1-5
v_gene: TRBV21-1
CDR3nt: TGTGCCACCCCCAACAGGGGGCAGGGGCAGCCCCAGCATTTT
CDR3aa: CATPNRGQGQPQHF

d_gene: TRBD1
abundance: .
j_gene: TRBJ1-1
v_gene: TRBV29-1
CDR3nt: TGCAGCGTTTCCGGACAGGGAAGAGCCTTGAACACTGAAGCTTTCTTT
CDR3aa: CSVSGQGRALNTEAFF

d_gene: .
abundance: .
j_gene: TRBJ2-7
v_gene: TRBV11-3
CDR3nt: TGTGCCAGCAGCTTAGGGTATGCGGGGAATGAGCAGTACTTC
CDR3aa: CASSLGYAGNEQYF

d_gene: .
abundance: .
j_gene: TRBJ1-2
v_gene: TRBV7-2
CDR3nt: TGTGCCAGCAGCTTAGACTGGGGGGTCGGCGGCTACACCTTC
CDR3aa: CASSLDWGVGGYTF

d_gene: .
abundance: .
j_gene: TRBJ1-1
v_gene: TRBV27
CDR3nt: TGTGCCAGCAGGATAGACAACATGAACACTGAAGCTTTCTTT
CDR3aa: CASRIDNMNTEAFF

d_gene: .
abundance: .
j_gene: TRBJ1-4
v_gene: TRBV30
CDR3nt: TGTGCCTGGAGTGTCACAGGGCACCGGGGGGGACTGTTTTTT
CDR3aa: CAWSVTGHRGGLFF

d_gene: TRBD1
abundance: .
j_gene: TRBJ1-1
v_gene: TRBV12-5
CDR3nt: TGTGCTAGTGGTGTGGACAGGGGGGTAAGAATGAACACTGAAGCTTTCTTT
CDR3aa: CASGVDRGVRMNTEAFF

d_gene: TRBD1
abundance: .
j_gene: TRBJ1-4
v_gene: TRBV6-1
CDR3nt: TGTGCCAGCAGTGAAGGGGGCAGGGGGCTGGGAAAACTGTTTTTT
CDR3aa: CASSEGGRGLGKLFF

d_gene: .
abundance: .
j_gene: TRBJ1-4
v_gene: TRBV5-6
CDR3nt: TGTGCCAGCAGCTACTATACGTCGGGGGGGACTAATGAAAAACTGTTTTTT
CDR3aa: CASSYYTSGGTNEKLFF